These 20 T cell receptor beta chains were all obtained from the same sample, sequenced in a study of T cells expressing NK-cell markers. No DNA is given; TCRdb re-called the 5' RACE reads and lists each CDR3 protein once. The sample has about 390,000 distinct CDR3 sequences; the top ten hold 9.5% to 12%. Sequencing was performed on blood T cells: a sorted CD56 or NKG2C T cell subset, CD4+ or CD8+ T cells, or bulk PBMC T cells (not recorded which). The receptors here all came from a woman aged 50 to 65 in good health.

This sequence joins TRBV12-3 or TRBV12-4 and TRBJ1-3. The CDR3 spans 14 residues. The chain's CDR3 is CASSFHGVGNTIYF.

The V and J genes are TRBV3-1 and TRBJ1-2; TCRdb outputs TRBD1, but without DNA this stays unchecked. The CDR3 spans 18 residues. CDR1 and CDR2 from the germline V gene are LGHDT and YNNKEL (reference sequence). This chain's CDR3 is CASSQVRGHQKLNYGYTF.

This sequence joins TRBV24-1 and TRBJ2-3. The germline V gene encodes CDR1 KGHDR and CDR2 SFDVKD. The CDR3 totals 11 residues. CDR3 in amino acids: CATAVADTQYF.

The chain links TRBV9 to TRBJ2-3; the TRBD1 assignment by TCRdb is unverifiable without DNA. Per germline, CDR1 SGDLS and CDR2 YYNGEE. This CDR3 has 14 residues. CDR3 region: CASSATGTADTQYF.

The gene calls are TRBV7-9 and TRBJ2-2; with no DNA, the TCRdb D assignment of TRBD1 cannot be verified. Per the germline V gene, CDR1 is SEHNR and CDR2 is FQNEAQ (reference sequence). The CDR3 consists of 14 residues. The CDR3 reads CASGRQGGTGELFF. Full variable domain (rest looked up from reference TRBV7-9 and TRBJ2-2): DTGVSQNPRHKITKRGQNVTFRCDPISEHNRLYWYRQTLGQGPEFLTYFQNEAQLEKSRLLSDRFSAERPKGSFSTLEIQRTEQGDSAMYLCASGRQGGTGELFFGEGSRLTVL.

CDR3: CASSALQGNGPEQYF. The rearrangement uses TRBV19 and TRBJ2-7; the D call from TCRdb, TRBD1, cannot be confirmed without DNA. This CDR3 has 15 residues. Germline CDR1 is LNHDA and CDR2 is SQIVND (reference sequence).

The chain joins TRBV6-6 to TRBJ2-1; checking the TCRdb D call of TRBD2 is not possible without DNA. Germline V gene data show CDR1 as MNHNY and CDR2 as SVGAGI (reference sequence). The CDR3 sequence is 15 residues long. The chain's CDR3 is CATGGGRALGNEQFF.

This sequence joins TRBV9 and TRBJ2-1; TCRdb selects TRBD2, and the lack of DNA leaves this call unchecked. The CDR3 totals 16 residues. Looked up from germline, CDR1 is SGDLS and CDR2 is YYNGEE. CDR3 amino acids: CASSVKAGVGFNEQFF.

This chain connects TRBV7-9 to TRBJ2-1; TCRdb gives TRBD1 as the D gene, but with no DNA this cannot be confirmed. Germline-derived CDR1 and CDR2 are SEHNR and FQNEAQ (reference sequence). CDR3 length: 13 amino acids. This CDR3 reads CASSDLDRAEQFF. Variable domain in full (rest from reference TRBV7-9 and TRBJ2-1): DTGVSQNPRHKITKRGQNVTFRCDPISEHNRLYWYRQTLGQGPEFLTYFQNEAQLEKSRLLSDRFSAERPKGSFSTLEIQRTEQGDSAMYLCASSDLDRAEQFFGPGTRLTVL.

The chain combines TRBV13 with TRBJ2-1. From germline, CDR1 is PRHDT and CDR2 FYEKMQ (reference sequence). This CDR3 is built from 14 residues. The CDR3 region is CASSLGSPNNEQFF.

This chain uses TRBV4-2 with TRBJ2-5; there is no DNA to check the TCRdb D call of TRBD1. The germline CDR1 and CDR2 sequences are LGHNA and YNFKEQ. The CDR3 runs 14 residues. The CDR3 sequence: CASSSREREETQYF.

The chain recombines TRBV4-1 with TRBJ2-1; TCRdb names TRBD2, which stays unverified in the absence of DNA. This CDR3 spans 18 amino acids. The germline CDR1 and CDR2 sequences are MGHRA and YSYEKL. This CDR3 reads CASSQEISAGPNYNEQFF.

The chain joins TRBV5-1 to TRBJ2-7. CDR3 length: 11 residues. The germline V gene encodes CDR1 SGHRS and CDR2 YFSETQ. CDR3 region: CASSSPWEQYF.

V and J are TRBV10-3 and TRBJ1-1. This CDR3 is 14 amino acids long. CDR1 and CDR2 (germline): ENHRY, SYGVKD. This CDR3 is CAIKNAGTNTEAFF.

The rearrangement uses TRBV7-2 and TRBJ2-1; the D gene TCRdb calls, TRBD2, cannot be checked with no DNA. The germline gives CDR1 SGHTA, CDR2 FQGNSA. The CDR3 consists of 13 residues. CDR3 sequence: CASSNRGKQEQFF.

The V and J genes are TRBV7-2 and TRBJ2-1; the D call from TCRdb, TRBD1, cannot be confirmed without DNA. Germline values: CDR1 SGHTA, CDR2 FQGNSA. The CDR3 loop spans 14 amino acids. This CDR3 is CASSRDRAWVEQFF.

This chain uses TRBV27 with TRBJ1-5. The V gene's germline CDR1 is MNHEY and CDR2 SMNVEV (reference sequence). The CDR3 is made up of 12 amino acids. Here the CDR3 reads CASSYNGEPQHF.

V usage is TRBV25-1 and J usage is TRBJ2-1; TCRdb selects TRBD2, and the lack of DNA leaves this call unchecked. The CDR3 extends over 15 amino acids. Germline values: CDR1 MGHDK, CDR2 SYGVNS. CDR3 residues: CASSRLAGVYNEQFF.

CDR3 in amino acids: CASSMGLAEETQYF. The chain uses TRBV7-8 and TRBJ2-5; without DNA, the TCRdb call of TRBD2 cannot be checked. Per the germline V gene, CDR1 is SGHVS and CDR2 is FQNEAQ. This CDR3 is 14 amino acids long.

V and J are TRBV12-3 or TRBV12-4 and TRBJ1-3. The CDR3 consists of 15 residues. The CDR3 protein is CASSLEAGVGNTIYF.